Given below is one T cell receptor beta chain in context. The antigen is not known. The data originate from a study of T cell responses to AZD1222 COVID-19 vaccine. Study-wide background: Pooling was applied to second doses at about 4 or about 12 weeks. Whole-study results and caveats: Females made up more of the donors, who were largely white British, and clonal diversity may have come out too low. In the spike-specific TCR repertoire, nearly half reportedly target unmutated variant regions. Distributed over spike, vaccine-associated CD4 TCRs predominated at 160-218 and 743-854.

Trimming took 1 base from V and 5 from J; bases not matched to a gene: 6. This CDR3 has 16 residues. Germline assignment: CDR1 LGHDT and CDR2 YNNKEL (reference sequence). The repertoire was sequenced with immunoSEQ multiplex PCR; TCRdb's copy has only in-frame clones and lacks some. The sample comprises tens of thousands of clones, 60% to 85% of which are singletons, and about an eighth rests with the top ten. This chain links TRBV3-1 (or the pseudogene TRBV3-2) with TRBJ2-3; TRBD2 aligns across 10 bases. The material was peripheral blood, obtained on day 0 of AZD1222 vaccination. This clonotype was obtained from an adult in good health. Here the CDR3 reads CASSQGTSGDLDTQYF. CDR3 DNA sequence: TGTGCCAGCAGCCAAGGTACTAGCGGGGATCTAGATACGCAGTATTTT.